One sample yielded the 20 T cell receptor beta chains listed below, sequenced in a study of blood T cell repertoires in COVID-19. Assay used: immunoSEQ multiplex PCR; TCRdb lists only in-frame clones, some missing. The top ten hold less than 0.95% of the sample, which has 250,000 to 350,000 clones, approximately 91% seen once. The specimen was peripheral blood. The source is a woman aged 40 to 50 who had recovered from COVID-19.

A single count supports this clone. This chain joins TRBV15 and TRBJ1-2; 8 nucleotides match TRBD1. Trimming cost V 5 bases and J 4 bases; bases outside gene matches: 6. Germline CDR1 LNHNV, CDR2 YYDKDF (reference sequence). The CDR3 extends over 14 amino acids. The CDR3 is CATSSRTGTYGYTF. DNA for the CDR3: TGTGCCACCAGCTCTCGGACAGGGACCTATGGCTACACCTTC.

The CDR3 protein is CASSLSSYEQYF. The CDR3 DNA follows: TGTGCCAGCAGCTTGTCTTCTTACGAGCAGTACTTC. The gene calls are TRBV5-8 and TRBJ2-7; unclear D gene. Trimming cost V 1 base and J 4 bases, with 6 bases left between them. Germline-derived CDR1 and CDR2 are SGHTS and YDEGEE. The CDR3 extends over 12 amino acids.

This clone has only one observation. The chain couples TRBV11-1 to TRBJ2-1; 8 nucleotides align to TRBD2. With 5 bases clipped from V and 2 bases from J, the junction kept 8 bases outside the gene matches. The CDR3 has 16 residues. Germline V gene data show CDR1 as SGHAT and CDR2 as FQDESV (reference sequence). The CDR3 DNA reads TGTGCCAGCAGCCCAATAGCGGGATCCCCCTACAATGAGCAGTTCTTC. It specifies CASSPIAGSPYNEQFF.

The chain is built from TRBV9 and TRBJ1-3, with D hard to call. V dropped 4 bases and J dropped 0 bases, with 11 bases sitting between them. CDR3 length: 15 residues. Germline CDR1 reads SGDLS; CDR2 reads YYNGEE. The CDR3 loop is CASSPSGFSGNTIYF. As DNA, the CDR3 is TGTGCCAGCAGCCCTAGTGGATTCTCTGGAAACACCATATATTTT.

CDR3 nucleotides: TGTGCCAGCAGTCAAAGACGGGGGGCCTTCCACAATGAGCAGTTCTTC. This encodes CASSQRRGAFHNEQFF. The chain has TRBV27 and TRBJ2-1; D is perhaps TRBD2 (7 bases). Trimming shortened V by 5 bases and J by 5 bases, and 19 bases separated the two germline ends. Germline-derived CDR1 and CDR2 are MNHEY and SMNVEV (reference sequence). The CDR3 runs to 16 residues.

For this clone: Within the sample, other DNA sequences also encode this same CDR3. The chain joins TRBV6-5 to TRBJ1-1; D is uncertain. Looked up from germline, CDR1 is MNHEY and CDR2 is SVGAGI. This CDR3 region has 13 residues. Trimming removed 0 bases from V and 1 base from J, with 3 bases in between. The CDR3 loop reads CASSYSRNTEAFF. In DNA, the CDR3 is TGTGCCAGCAGTTACTCCAGGAACACTGAAGCTTTCTTT.

The chain carries TRBV5-1 and TRBJ2-5, with a possible D match to TRBD2 (6 bases). V was clipped by 0 bases and J by 2 bases, with 14 bases between them. The CDR3 is 16 residues long. Per germline, CDR1 SGHRS and CDR2 YFSETQ. The CDR3 DNA reads TGCGCCAGCAGCTTGGGGGAGTTAGGAGGGCAAGAGACCCAGTACTTC. Its translation is CASSLGELGGQETQYF.

V gene TRBV21-1 combines with J gene TRBJ2-7; the D call TRBD2 from the table was never checked on the DNA. TRBV21-1 has pseudogene status. The CDR3 totals 15 residues. CDR3 nucleotides: TGTGCCAGCAGCTCCCCTCCCTCGACTAGAACCGAGCAGTACTTC. This translates into CASSSPPSTRTEQYF.

The gene calls are TRBV9 and TRBJ2-5, with 9 bases that match TRBD1. Germline CDR1 is SGDLS and CDR2 is YYNGEE. V lost 3 bases to trimming and J lost 2 bases; unmatched junction nucleotides: 8. This CDR3 is built from 16 residues. The CDR3 loop is CASSAPGQGVQETQYF. The CDR3 coding sequence is TGTGCCAGCAGCGCCCCGGGACAGGGTGTTCAAGAGACCCAGTACTTC.

The J gene is TRBJ1-4, the V gene TRBV19, with 10 bases matching TRBD1. CDR1 and CDR2 (germline): LNHDA, SQIVND (reference sequence). The V gene end was trimmed by 5 bases and the J gene end by 0 bases; junction bases not matched to a gene: 6. The CDR3 length is 17 residues. For the CDR3, the DNA is TGTGCCAGTAGTGCCCCCGGGACAGGGGCAACTAATGAAAAACTGTTTTTT. The encoded protein is CASSAPGTGATNEKLFF.

The chain recombines TRBV7-6 with TRBJ2-5; possibly TRBD2 for D (6 bases). The CDR3 consists of 15 residues. Trimming stripped 5 bases from V and 2 bases from J, with 15 bases between. Looked up from germline, CDR1 is SGHVS and CDR2 is FNYEAQ. The CDR3 sequence is CASSPRRDLQETQYF. The CDR3 coding sequence is TGTGCCAGCAGCCCCCGGAGGGACCTACAAGAGACCCAGTACTTC.

The chain has TRBV25-1 and TRBJ2-1; tentative D call: TRBD2 (6 bases). The CDR3 is 15 amino acids. V lost 5 bases and J lost 9, with 20 bases in between. Germline V gives CDR1 MGHDK, CDR2 SYGVNS. CDR3 DNA sequence: TGTGCCAGCAGTCTAAGGGAGGCTAGCTGGGGTGAGCAGTTCTTC. It encodes CASSLREASWGEQFF.

The V gene is TRBV9, the J gene TRBJ2-5, with 8 bases aligning to TRBD1. Germline CDR1 reads SGDLS; CDR2 reads YYNGEE. The CDR3 is made up of 14 amino acids. After removal of 4 bases from V and 1 base from J, the junction contained 3 bases not matched to a gene. CDR3 in amino acids: CASSPQGAQETQYF. The CDR3 bases are TGTGCCAGCAGCCCTCAGGGGGCCCAAGAGACCCAGTACTTC.

The chain recombines TRBV19 with TRBJ2-1, with 10 bases identical to TRBD2. This CDR3 has 15 amino acids. Per the germline V gene, CDR1 is LNHDA and CDR2 is SQIVND (reference sequence). V dropped 10 bases and J dropped 4; count of bases not matched to a gene: 10. This CDR3 reads CATSTSGSLYNEQFF. As DNA, the CDR3 is TGTGCCACTTCGACTAGCGGGTCGCTGTACAATGAGCAGTTCTTC.

This sequence joins TRBV14 and TRBJ2-5; possible D gene TRBD2, 6 bases. The germline V gene has CDR1 SGHDN and CDR2 FVKESK. CDR3 size: 15 residues. V was cut by 0 bases and J by 5 bases, with 13 bases left in between. CDR3 protein: CASSQDGREAETQYF. CDR3 in DNA: TGTGCCAGCAGCCAAGATGGCAGGGAGGCCGAGACCCAGTACTTC.

This clone has a count of ten or more. The rearrangement joins TRBV5-6 to TRBJ2-7; maybe TRBD1 (5 bases). The CDR3 totals 14 residues. Looked up from germline, CDR1 is SGHDT and CDR2 is YYEEEE. Trimming cost V 1 base and J 5 bases, with 13 bases left between them. The CDR3 DNA reads TGTGCCAGCAGCTTGAGGCCGAGCAGGGACGAGCAGTACTTC. It translates to CASSLRPSRDEQYF.

This rearrangement joins TRBV6-6 to TRBJ1-2, with 9 bases aligning to TRBD1. This CDR3 has 15 residues. CDR1 and CDR2 (germline): MNHNY, SVGAGI (reference sequence). Trimming at V came to 0 bases and at J to 6 bases, leaving 5 bases not matched to a gene. The DNA of the CDR3 is TGTGCCAGCAGTTACTCCGGGACAGGGATCCATGGCTACACCTTC. Its protein product is CASSYSGTGIHGYTF.

The rearrangement uses TRBV5-4 and TRBJ2-7, with 8 bases aligning to TRBD2. V trimming: 2 bases; J trimming: 2 bases; junction bases outside the gene matches: 3. There are 14 residues in the CDR3. Germline loops: CDR1 SGHNT, CDR2 YYREEE (reference sequence). The CDR3 here is CASSFGTSTYEQYF. DNA for the CDR3: TGTGCCAGCAGCTTCGGGACTAGTACCTACGAGCAGTACTTC.

This chain joins TRBV3-1 (or the pseudogene TRBV3-2) and TRBJ2-1, with TRBD2 matching 14 bases. V lost 3 bases and J lost 0; bases outside the gene matches: 13. The CDR3 has 21 residues. Germline-derived CDR1 and CDR2 are LGHDT and YNNKEL (reference sequence). Here the CDR3 reads CASSHGVKGTSGRGSYNEQFF. The CDR3 DNA follows: TGTGCCAGCAGCCATGGCGTTAAAGGGACTAGCGGGAGAGGCTCCTACAATGAGCAGTTCTTC.

The rearrangement joins TRBV10-3 to TRBJ2-5; D may be TRBD1 (5 bases). This CDR3 is built from 14 residues. The V end was cut by 3 bases, the J end by 2 bases, with 10 bases between. Germline V lookup: CDR1 ENHRY, CDR2 SYGVKD. CDR3 protein: CAISESTEQETQYF. The CDR3 DNA is TGTGCCATCAGTGAATCGACAGAGCAAGAGACCCAGTACTTC.